This entry concerns a single TCR beta chain. Its target is not known. Primers: 60 Vbeta forward and 13 Jbeta reverse. TCRdb's table, derived via immunoSEQ multiplex PCR, lists solely in-frame clones and lacks some. The sample lists approximately 100,000 clones; 73% were seen once. The sample is drawn from a study of cytomegalovirus exposure and HLA in healthy donors. Study observations and caveats: An analysis done earlier found most TCR beta V segments productive about 87% or about 30% of the time. An analysis that came later showed most CMV-associated TCR beta chains appearing HLA-restricted. The study put under 200 TCR beta chains on its list as cytomegalovirus-associated.

The CDR3 covers 14 residues. V was cut by 4 bases and J by 0 bases, with 10 bases left in between. CDR1 and CDR2 from the germline V gene are SGHVS and FQNEAQ. This chain uses TRBV7-8 with TRBJ2-7, with D hard to call. The sequence derives from a man aged 40-55 years in good health and CMV-seronegative. The sample was PBMCs. CDR3 sequence (DNA): TGTGCCAGCAGCTCCTCGACTGCCTCCTACGAGCAGTACTTC. As protein: CASSSSTASYEQYF.